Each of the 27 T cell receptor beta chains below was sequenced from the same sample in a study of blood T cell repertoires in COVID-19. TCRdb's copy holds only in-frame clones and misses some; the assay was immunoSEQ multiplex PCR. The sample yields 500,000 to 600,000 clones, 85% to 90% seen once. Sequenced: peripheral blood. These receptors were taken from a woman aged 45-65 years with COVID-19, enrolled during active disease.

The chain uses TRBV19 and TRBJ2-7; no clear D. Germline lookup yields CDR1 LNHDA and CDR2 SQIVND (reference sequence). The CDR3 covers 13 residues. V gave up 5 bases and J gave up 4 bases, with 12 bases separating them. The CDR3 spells CASSVNRVYEQYF. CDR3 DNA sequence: TGTGCCAGTAGTGTAAACCGGGTTTACGAGCAGTACTTC. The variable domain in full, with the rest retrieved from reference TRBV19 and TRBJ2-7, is DGGITQSPKYLFRKEGQNVTLSCEQNLNHDAMYWYRQDPGQGLRLIYYSQIVNDFQKGDIAEGYSVSREKKESFPLTVTSAQKNPTAFYLCASSVNRVYEQYFGPGTRLTVT.

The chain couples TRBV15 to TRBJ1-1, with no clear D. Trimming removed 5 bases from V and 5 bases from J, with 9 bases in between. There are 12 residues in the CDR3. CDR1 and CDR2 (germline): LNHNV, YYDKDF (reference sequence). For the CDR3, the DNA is TGTGCCACCAGCCCGGGAGGGACTGAAGCTTTCTTT. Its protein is CATSPGGTEAFF.

The CDR3 spells CASSFSGSTDTQYF. Written as DNA, the CDR3 is TGCGCCAGCAGCTTTAGCGGATCCACAGATACGCAGTATTTT. The chain links TRBV5-1 to TRBJ2-3, with D possibly being TRBD2 (6 bases). Germline V CDR1 and CDR2: SGHRS, YFSETQ. V lost 2 bases to trimming and J lost 2 bases, with 9 bases between them. The CDR3 is 14 amino acids. Supplemented by reference TRBV5-1 and TRBJ2-3, the full variable domain reads KAGVTQTPRYLIKTRGQQVTLSCSPISGHRSVSWYQQTPGQGLQFLFEYFSETQRNKGNFPGRFSGRQFSNSRSEMNVSTLELGDSALYLCASSFSGSTDTQYFGPGTRLTVL.

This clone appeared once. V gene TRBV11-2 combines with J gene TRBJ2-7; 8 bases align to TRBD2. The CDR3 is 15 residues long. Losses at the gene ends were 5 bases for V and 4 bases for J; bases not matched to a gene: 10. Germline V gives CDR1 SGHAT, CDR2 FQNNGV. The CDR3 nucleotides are TGTGCCAGCAGCCCTTTCGGGGGGGCTATGTACGAGCAGTACTTC. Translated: CASSPFGGAMYEQYF.

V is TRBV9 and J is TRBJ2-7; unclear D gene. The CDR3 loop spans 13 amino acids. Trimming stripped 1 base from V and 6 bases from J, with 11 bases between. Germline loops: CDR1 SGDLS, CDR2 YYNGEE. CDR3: CASSVTMTGEQYF. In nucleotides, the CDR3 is TGTGCCAGCAGCGTAACCATGACGGGCGAGCAGTACTTC. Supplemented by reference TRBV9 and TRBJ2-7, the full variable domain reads DSGVTQTPKHLITATGQRVTLRCSPRSGDLSVYWYQQSLDQGLQFLIQYYNGEERAKGNILERFSAQQFPDLHSELNLSSLELGDSALYFCASSVTMTGEQYFGPGTRLTVT.

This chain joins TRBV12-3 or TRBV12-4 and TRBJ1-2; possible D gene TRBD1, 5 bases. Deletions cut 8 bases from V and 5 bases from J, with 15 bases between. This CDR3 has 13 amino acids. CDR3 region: CASRKAGRYGYTF. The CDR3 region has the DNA TGTGCCAGCCGAAAGGCAGGGCGGTATGGCTACACCTTC.

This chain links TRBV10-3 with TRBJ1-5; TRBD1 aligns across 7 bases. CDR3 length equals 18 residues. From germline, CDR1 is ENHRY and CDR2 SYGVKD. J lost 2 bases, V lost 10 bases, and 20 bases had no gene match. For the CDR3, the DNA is TGTGCCAGCTCGGACAGGCGCCAAACGGGACATGGCAATCAGCCCCAGCATTTT. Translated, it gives CASSDRRQTGHGNQPQHF.

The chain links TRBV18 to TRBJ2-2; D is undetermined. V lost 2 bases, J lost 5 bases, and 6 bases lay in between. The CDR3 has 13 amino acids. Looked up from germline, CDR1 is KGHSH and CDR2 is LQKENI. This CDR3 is CASSPVQTGELFF. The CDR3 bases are TGTGCCAGCTCACCAGTCCAAACCGGGGAGCTGTTTTTT.

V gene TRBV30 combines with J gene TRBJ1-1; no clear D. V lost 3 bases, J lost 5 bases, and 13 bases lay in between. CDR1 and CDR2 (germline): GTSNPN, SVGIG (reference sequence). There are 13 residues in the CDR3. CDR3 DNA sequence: TGTGCCTGGAGCCTGGGGAGGTGGACTGAAGCTTTCTTT. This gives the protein CAWSLGRWTEAFF.

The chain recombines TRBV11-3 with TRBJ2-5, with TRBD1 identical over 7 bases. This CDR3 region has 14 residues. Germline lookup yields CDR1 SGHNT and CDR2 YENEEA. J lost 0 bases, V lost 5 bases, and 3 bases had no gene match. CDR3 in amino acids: CASSPGTDQETQYF. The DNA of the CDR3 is TGTGCCAGCAGCCCCGGGACAGACCAAGAGACCCAGTACTTC. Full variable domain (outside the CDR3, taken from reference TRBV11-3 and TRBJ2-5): EAGVVQSPRYKIIEKKQPVAFWCNPISGHNTLYWYLQNLGQGPELLIRYENEEAVDDSQLPKDRFSAERLKGVDSTLKIQPAELGDSAVYLCASSPGTDQETQYFGPGTRLLVL.

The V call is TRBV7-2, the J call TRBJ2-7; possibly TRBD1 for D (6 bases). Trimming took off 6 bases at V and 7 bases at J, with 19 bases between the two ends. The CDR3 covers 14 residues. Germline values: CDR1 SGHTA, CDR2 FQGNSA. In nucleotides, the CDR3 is TGTGCCAGCAGTCTTTCGTTTGGGGGCGGAGAGCAGTACTTC. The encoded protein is CASSLSFGGGEQYF. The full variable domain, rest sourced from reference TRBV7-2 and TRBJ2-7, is GAGVSQSPSNKVTEKGKDVELRCDPISGHTALYWYRQSLGQGLEFLIYFQGNSAPDKSGLPSDRFSAERTGGSVSTLTIQRTQQEDSAVYLCASSLSFGGGEQYFGPGTRLTVT.

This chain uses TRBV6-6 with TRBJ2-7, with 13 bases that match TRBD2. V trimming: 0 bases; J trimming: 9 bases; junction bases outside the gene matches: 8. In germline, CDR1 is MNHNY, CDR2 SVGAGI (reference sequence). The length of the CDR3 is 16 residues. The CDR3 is CASSYSGTSGEKGQYF. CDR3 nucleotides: TGTGCCAGCAGTTACTCGGGGACTAGCGGGGAAAAAGGGCAGTACTTC.

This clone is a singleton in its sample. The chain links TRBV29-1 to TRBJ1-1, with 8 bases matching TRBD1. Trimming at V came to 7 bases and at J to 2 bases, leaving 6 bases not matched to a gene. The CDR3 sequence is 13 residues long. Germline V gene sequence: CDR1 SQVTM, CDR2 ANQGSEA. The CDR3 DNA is TGCAGCGCCGCGGACAGGGCAAACACTGAAGCTTTCTTT. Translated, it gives CSAADRANTEAFF.

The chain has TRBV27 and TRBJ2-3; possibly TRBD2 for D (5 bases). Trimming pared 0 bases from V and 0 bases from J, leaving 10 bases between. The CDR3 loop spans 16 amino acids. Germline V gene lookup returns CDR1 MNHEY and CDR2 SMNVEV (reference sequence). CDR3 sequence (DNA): TGTGCCAGCAGTTTATCGTTTCGGACTAGCACAGATACGCAGTATTTT. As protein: CASSLSFRTSTDTQYF.

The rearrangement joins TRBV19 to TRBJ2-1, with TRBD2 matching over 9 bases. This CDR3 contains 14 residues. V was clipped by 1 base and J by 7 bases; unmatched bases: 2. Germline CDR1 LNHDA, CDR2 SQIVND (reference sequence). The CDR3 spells CASSIGLAGNEQFF. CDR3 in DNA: TGTGCCAGTAGTATAGGCCTAGCGGGGAATGAGCAGTTCTTC.

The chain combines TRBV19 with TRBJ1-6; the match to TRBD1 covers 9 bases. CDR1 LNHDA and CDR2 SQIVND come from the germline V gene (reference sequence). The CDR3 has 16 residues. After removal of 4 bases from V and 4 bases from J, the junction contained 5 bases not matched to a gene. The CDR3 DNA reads TGTGCCAGTAGTACGGACAGGGGCCTTTATAATTCACCCCTCCACTTT. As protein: CASSTDRGLYNSPLHF.

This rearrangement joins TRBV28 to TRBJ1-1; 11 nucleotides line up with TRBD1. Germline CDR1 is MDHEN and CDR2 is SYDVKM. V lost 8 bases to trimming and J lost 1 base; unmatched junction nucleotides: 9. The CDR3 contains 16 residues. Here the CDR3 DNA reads TGTGCCAGCCATGGCAGGGACAGGGGGACGAACACTGAAGCTTTCTTT. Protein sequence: CASHGRDRGTNTEAFF.

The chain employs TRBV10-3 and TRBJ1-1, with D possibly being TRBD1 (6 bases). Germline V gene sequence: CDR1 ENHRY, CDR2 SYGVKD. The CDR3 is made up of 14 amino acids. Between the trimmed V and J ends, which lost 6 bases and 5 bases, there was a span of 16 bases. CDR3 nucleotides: TGTGCCATCAGAGGGGGGGTTGGGGAGACTGAAGCTTTCTTT. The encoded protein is CAIRGGVGETEAFF.

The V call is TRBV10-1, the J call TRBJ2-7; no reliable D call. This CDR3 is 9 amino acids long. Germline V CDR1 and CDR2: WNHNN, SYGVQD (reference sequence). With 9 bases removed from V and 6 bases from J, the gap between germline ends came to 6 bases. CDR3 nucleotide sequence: TGCGCCAGTCCCCTCGAGCAGTACTTC. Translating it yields CASPLEQYF.

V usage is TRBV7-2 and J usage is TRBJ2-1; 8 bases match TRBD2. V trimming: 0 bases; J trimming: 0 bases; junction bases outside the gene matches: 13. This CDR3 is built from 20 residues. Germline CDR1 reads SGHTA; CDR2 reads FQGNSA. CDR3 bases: TGTGCCAGCAGCTTAGCCCCCGGGGGGACTAGGAGGAGCTCCTACAATGAGCAGTTCTTC. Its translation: CASSLAPGGTRRSSYNEQFF.

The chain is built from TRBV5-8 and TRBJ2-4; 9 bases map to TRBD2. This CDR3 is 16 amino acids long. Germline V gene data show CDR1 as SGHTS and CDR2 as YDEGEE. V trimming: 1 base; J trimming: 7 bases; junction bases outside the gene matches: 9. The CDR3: CASSLSVASGDNIQYF. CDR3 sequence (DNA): TGTGCCAGCAGCTTGTCGGTGGCTAGCGGGGATAACATTCAGTACTTC.

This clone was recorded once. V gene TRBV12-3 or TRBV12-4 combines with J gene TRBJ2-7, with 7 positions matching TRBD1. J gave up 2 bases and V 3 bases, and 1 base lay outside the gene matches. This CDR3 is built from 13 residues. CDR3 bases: TGTGCCAGCAGTTTTCAGGGGGCCTACGAGCAGTACTTC. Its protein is CASSFQGAYEQYF.

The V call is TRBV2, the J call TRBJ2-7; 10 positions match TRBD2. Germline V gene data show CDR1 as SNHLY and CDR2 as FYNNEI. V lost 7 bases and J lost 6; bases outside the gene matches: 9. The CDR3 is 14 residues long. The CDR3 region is CASIKSGGAFEQYF. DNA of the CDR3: TGTGCCAGCATTAAAAGCGGGGGGGCCTTCGAGCAGTACTTC.

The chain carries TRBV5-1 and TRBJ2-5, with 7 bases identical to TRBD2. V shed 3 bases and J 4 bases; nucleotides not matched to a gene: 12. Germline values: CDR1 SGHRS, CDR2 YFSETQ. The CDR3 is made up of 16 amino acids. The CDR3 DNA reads TGCGCCAGCAGCTCGACCCCGACGGGGGGAGGAGAGACCCAGTACTTC. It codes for CASSSTPTGGGETQYF. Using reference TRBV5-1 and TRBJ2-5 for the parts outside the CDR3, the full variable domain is KAGVTQTPRYLIKTRGQQVTLSCSPISGHRSVSWYQQTPGQGLQFLFEYFSETQRNKGNFPGRFSGRQFSNSRSEMNVSTLELGDSALYLCASSSTPTGGGETQYFGPGTRLLVL.

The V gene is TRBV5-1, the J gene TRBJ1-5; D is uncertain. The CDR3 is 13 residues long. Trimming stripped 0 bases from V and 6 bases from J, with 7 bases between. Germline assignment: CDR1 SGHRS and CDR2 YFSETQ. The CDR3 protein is CASSLGSGQPQHF. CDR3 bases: TGCGCCAGCAGCTTGGGAAGCGGTCAGCCCCAGCATTTT.

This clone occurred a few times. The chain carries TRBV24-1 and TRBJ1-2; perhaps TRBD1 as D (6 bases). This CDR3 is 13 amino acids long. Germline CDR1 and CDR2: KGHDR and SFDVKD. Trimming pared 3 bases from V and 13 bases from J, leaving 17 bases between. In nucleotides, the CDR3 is TGTGCCACCAGTGATAAAGGACAGCCTTTCGGCACCTTC. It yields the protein CATSDKGQPFGTF.

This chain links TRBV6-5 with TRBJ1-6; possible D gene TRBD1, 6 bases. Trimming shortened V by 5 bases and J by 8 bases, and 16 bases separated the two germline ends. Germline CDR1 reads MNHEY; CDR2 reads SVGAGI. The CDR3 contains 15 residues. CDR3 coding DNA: TGTGCCAGCAGTCGCAGGGGATTAGGGGATTCACCCCTCCACTTT. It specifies CASSRRGLGDSPLHF.